The source of this T cell receptor (beta chain) is a study of CD8 T cells in Susac syndrome (dated by TCRdb to between 2019 and 2020). Regarding the complete study: Repertoire sequencing was used to test whether CD8+ T cell activation and differentiation in Susac syndrome was antigen driven. CD8+ T cell repertoire clonality was compared between over 9 healthy donors, some 14 Susac syndrome patients and roughly 15 multiple sclerosis patients. What the work shows at the level of the full study, not this receptor alone: The study acknowledged that relatively few individuals were included in the TCR sequencing and HLA analysis.

RNA was extracted using the RNeasy kit, and roughly 0.45 to 1 microgram was reverse transcribed with random hexamers. The immunoSEQ multiplex PCR assay, which covers 54 Vbeta and 13 Jbeta segments, was used to amplify TCR beta CDR3 regions. PCR amplification bias was corrected by using a synthetic template baseline for primer optimization and computational correction. The paper's processing steps were these. Only productive sequences were kept, with reads annotated to V, D and J genes according to IMGT and analyzed in immunoSEQ Analyzer. To calculate clonality, Shannon entropy was normalized by log2 of the number of productive unique sequences and then subtracted from one. For each patient and control, public and private clones were evaluated among the 100 most prevalent clones. Susac-specific clones were defined as absent from healthy and MS cohorts, 850 to 1,300 published viral clones and other ImmuneACCESS disease sequences. Clones were called with MiXCR by TCRdb after fastp trimmed the public reads at Q25, and only in-frame beta chains were retained. Each CDR3 protein gets just one entry, which takes the most common genes and DNA from the rows behind it. These V and J calls rely on TCRdb rather than the paper's analysis. A total of hundreds of thousands of distinct CDR3 sequences appear in this sample, around 83% of them only once. The leading ten clones occupy roughly 0.11% of the sample.

This clonotype has just a few counts. Its antigen is currently not known. Per-base qualities were not stored, and no clone one base away is much larger. High-throughput TCR beta sequencing profiled peripheral blood CD8+ and CD4+ T cells from healthy donors, Susac syndrome patients and multiple sclerosis patients. Treatment-naive patients with stable or active relapsing-remitting disease fulfilling revised McDonald criteria were used as multiple sclerosis controls. CD8+ TEMRA cells were enriched by FACS, while bulk CD8+ and CD4+ T cells were purified by magnetic negative isolation. Blood was drawn into EDTA tubes, processed within 24 hours, and PBMCs were isolated by density gradient centrifugation. PBMCs intended for TCR sequencing were cryopreserved in liquid nitrogen and were subsequently thawed in a 37 degrees C water bath. A purity of at least 90% was achieved for sorted or isolated CD4+, CD8+ and CD8+ TEMRA cells.

CDR1 and CDR2 were assigned from the germline V gene (reference sequence) as MNHEY and SMNVEV. Counted from cysteine to phenylalanine, this CDR3 has 14 amino acids. This entry keeps only the CDR3 DNA: 42 bases, framed from base 1. The V end loses 2 bases and the J end loses 2 bases, and a stretch of 9 bases separates them. The sample comprised CD8+ T cells from PBMCs. This TCR was recovered from a human donor with multiple sclerosis. This receptor chain uses TRBV27 and TRBJ1-2; the D gene is possibly TRBD1, with 6 bases matching. DNA sequence: TGTGCCAGCAGTTTAGTAGGGACAAACTATGGCTACACCTTC. Translated, it gives CASSLVGTNYGYTF.